A selection of T cell receptor beta chains follows, all from one sample in a study of Ad26.COV2.S vaccination and SARS-CoV-2 variants. TCRdb keeps only in-frame clones here, not all; method: immunoSEQ multiplex PCR. The sample has about 390,000 clones, 88% seen once. Specimen: peripheral blood, collected in a trial of Ad26.COV2.S vaccine versus placebo. These receptors all come from a person aged 18-60 years who received the Ad26.COV2.S COVID-19 vaccine or a placebo. Both conserved end residues are part of each CDR3. Clone size is given for some rows only: seen once, a few or many times, or a class if the clone is expanded.

>NA|TRBV18|TRBJ2-7
CASSPLRVRHEQYF
>NA|TRBV29-1|TRBJ1-1
CSVEGGKSNTEAFF
>few|TRBV2|TRBJ1-5
CASSPLTGRPQHF
>NA|TRBV7-9|TRBJ1-2
CASSLESGLNGYTF
>NA|TRBV7-9|TRBJ2-3
CASSLLTGGSTDTQYF
>NA|TRBV4-2|TRBJ1-2
CASSQEFRGAGYTF
>NA|TRBV4-2|TRBJ1-2
CASSQDNRGSYGYTF
>NA|TRBV12-3/TRBV12-4|TRBJ1-6
CASTPGVNSPLHF
>NA|TRBV7-9|TRBJ1-2
CASSHRGGLGYTF
>NA|TRBV21-1|TRBJ2-3
CASSKGLAGEKPPTDTQYF
>NA|TRBV7-2|TRBJ2-7
CASSLDGDEQYF
>NA|TRBV7-8|TRBJ2-3
CASSVYLLTADTDTQYF
>NA|TRBV5-1|TRBJ2-1
CASSLTSGGASGHEQFF
>NA|TRBV20-1|TRBJ1-2
CSANLGDGYTF
>few|TRBV20-1|TRBJ2-3
CSASPAGVVETDTQYF
>NA|TRBV3-1/TRBV3-2|TRBJ1-1
CASSQGAQGSAFF
>NA|TRBV4-1|TRBJ1-3
CASSQDRQGSNRNTIYF
>once|TRBV2|TRBJ1-1
CASSRLNTEAFF